This T cell receptor (beta chain) emerged from a study of PD-L1 blockade in urothelial cancer. Germline V gene lookup returns CDR1 MNHNS and CDR2 SASEGT. This CDR3 region has 12 residues. V lost 6 bases, J lost 8 bases, and 13 bases lay in between. A remark on this clone: The conserved phenylalanine or tryptophan is not found at the CDR3 terminus, so this likely reflects a read error.

This table comes from immunoSEQ multiplex PCR, and its TCRdb copy is limited to in-frame clones, with some not included. The sample has 85,000 to 90,000 clones, roughly nine tenths seen once. Each patient gave between 1 and 8 samples of peripheral blood mononuclear cells, which were collected pretreatment and during treatment. The receptor was derived from a man between 60 and 75 years old with urothelial cancer. The sequencing used PBMCs, collected around atezolizumab (anti-PD-L1) treatment. The V call is TRBV6-1, the J call TRBJ1-1; D perhaps matches TRBD1 (5 bases). The CDR3 DNA reads TGTGCCAGCAGCCGGCAGGGTGGCGAAGCTTTCCTT. Its protein product is CASSRQGGEAFL.